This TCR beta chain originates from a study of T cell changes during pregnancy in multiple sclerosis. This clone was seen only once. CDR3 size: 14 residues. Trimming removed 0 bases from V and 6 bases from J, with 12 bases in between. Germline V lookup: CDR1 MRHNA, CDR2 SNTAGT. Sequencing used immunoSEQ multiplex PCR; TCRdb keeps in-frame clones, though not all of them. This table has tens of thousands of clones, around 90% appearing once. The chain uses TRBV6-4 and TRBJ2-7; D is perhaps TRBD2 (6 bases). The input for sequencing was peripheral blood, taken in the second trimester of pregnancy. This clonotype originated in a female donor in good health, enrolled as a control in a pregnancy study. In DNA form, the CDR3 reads TGTGCCAGCAGTGACTCCCCGACCGGGGGCGAGCAGTACTTC. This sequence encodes CASSDSPTGGEQYF.